A selection of T cell receptor beta chains follows, all from one sample in a study of T cell repertoires in aging, cancer and after chemotherapy. Via MiXCR, TCRdb re-called the multiplex PCR reads, giving one row per CDR3 protein. The data show roughly 12,000 distinct CDR3 sequences, less than 40% seen once. The sample comprised blood. The source of these receptors is a human donor in good health. The donor label of this sample is uncertain. The CDR3 runs from the conserved cysteine through the conserved F or W. D genes are given only for firm matches. Expanded clones get a size class; other rows say once, few or many, or leave the size out.

v_gene	d_gene	j_gene	abundance	CDR3aa	CDR3nt
TRBV7-6	-	TRBJ2-7	once	CASSLESPYEQYF	TGTGCCAGCAGCTTAGAATCTCCCTACGAGCAGTACTTC
TRBV11-1	-	TRBJ2-3	medium-sized	CASSLGPGSDTQYF	TGTGCCAGCAGCTTAGGGCCGGGGTCAGATACGCAGTATTTT
TRBV27	-	TRBJ2-6	few	CASSILSRDSGANVLTF	TGTGCCAGCAGTATACTAAGTAGGGACTCTGGGGCCAACGTCCTGACTTTC
TRBV18	-	TRBJ1-6	-	CASSPMGDNSPLHF	TGTGCCAGCTCACCAATGGGGGATAATTCACCCCTCCACTTT
TRBV7-6	-	TRBJ2-7	few	CASSLAGAGSEQYF	TGTGCCAGCAGCTTGGCCGGGGCGGGTTCCGAGCAGTACTTC
TRBV13	TRBD2	TRBJ2-1	-	CASSLQPGLGGSNEQFF	TGTGCCAGCAGCTTGCAACCGGGACTAGGAGGGTCCAATGAGCAGTTCTTC
TRBV19	-	TRBJ2-5	-	CASSIGRGGKKETQYF	TGTGCCAGTAGTATAGGGAGAGGCGGGAAAAAAGAGACCCAGTACTTC
TRBV10-3	-	TRBJ2-3	-	CATGTDTQYF	TGTGCCACAGGGACAGATACGCAGTATTTT
TRBV6-1	-	TRBJ2-2	few	CASSASRDTYTGELFF	TGTGCCAGCAGTGCTTCCCGGGACACCTACACCGGGGAGCTGTTTTTT
TRBV6-4	TRBD2	TRBJ2-1	-	CASSPAGDSYNEQFF	TGTGCCAGCAGTCCCGCGGGAGACTCCTACAATGAGCAGTTCTTC
TRBV15	-	TRBJ2-7	-	CATSRNGGYEQYF	TGTGCCACCAGCCGCAACGGAGGGTACGAGCAGTACTTC
TRBV6-5	-	TRBJ1-6	few	CASRYRVRSPLHF	TGTGCCAGCAGATACAGGGTGCGTTCACCCCTCCACTTT
TRBV19	TRBD1	TRBJ1-5	-	CASTNLDRGAKQPQHF	TGTGCCAGTACCAACCTGGACAGGGGGGCAAAGCAGCCCCAGCATTTT
TRBV6-6	-	TRBJ2-5	medium-sized	CASSPMVQETQYF	TGTGCCAGCAGTCCCATGGTCCAAGAGACCCAGTACTTC
TRBV5-4	TRBD2	TRBJ2-2	-	CASSLAGMGPGELFF	TGTGCCAGCAGCTTAGCGGGGATGGGCCCCGGGGAGCTGTTTTTT
TRBV27	TRBD1	TRBJ1-5	-	CASPKTGGRGQPQHF	TGTGCCAGCCCTAAGACAGGGGGCAGGGGTCAGCCCCAGCATTTT
TRBV5-5	TRBD1	TRBJ2-5	few	CASSPQQGAIQETQYF	TGTGCCAGCAGTCCCCAACAGGGGGCGATCCAAGAGACCCAGTACTTC
TRBV29-1	-	TRBJ2-5	medium-sized	CSARPGQETQYF	TGCAGCGCCAGACCGGGCCAAGAGACCCAGTACTTC
TRBV30	-	TRBJ1-5	few	CAWRSAYSNQPQHF	TGTGCCTGGAGGTCGGCCTATAGCAATCAGCCCCAGCATTTT
TRBV5-3	TRBD2	TRBJ2-3	few	CARSPLLAGASTDTQYF	TGTGCCAGAAGCCCCCTTCTAGCGGGAGCTAGCACAGATACGCAGTATTTT
TRBV6-1	TRBD1	TRBJ1-1	-	CASSKQGTEAFF	TGTGCCAGCAGTAAACAGGGGACTGAAGCTTTCTTT
TRBV30	-	TRBJ1-2	few	CAWSRGGIGGYTF	TGTGCCTGGAGCCGAGGGGGGATCGGTGGCTACACCTTC
TRBV12-3/TRBV12-4	TRBD1	TRBJ1-4	-	CASSLGTGGEKLFF	TGTGCCAGCAGTTTGGGGACAGGCGGAGAAAAACTGTTTTTT
TRBV29-1	-	TRBJ2-7	medium-sized	CSVKVSSEQYF	TGCAGCGTAAAAGTTTCCTCCGAGCAGTACTTC
TRBV6-5	TRBD2	TRBJ2-1	-	CVSSEAPGTSNEQFF	TGTGTCAGCAGTGAAGCGCCCGGGACTAGCAATGAGCAGTTCTTC
TRBV6-1	-	TRBJ2-7	-	CASSETGTGSYEQYF	TGTGCCAGCAGTGAAACGGGGACGGGATCATACGAGCAGTACTTC
TRBV19	-	TRBJ2-3	medium-sized	CASSTLQGATQYF	TGTGCCAGTAGTACATTACAGGGAGCTACGCAGTATTTT
TRBV29-1	-	TRBJ2-7	hyperexpanded	CSVEAGQAPYEQYF	TGCAGCGTTGAGGCTGGGCAGGCCCCCTACGAGCAGTACTTC
TRBV19	TRBD2	TRBJ2-5	-	CATRAGGVETQYF	TGTGCCACCCGAGCGGGAGGTGTGGAGACCCAGTACTTC
TRBV6-1	TRBD1	TRBJ2-7	-	CASSEARLAGGVYEQYF	TGTGCCAGCAGTGAAGCGCGTTTGGCAGGGGGCGTCTACGAGCAGTACTTC
TRBV6-4	-	TRBJ2-3	-	CASSAGGTDTQYF	TGTGCCAGCAGTGCAGGGGGCACAGATACGCAGTATTTT
TRBV7-6	TRBD1	TRBJ2-2	-	CASSLKGQVNTGELFF	TGTGCCAGCAGCTTGAAGGGACAGGTGAACACCGGGGAGCTGTTTTTT
TRBV5-1	TRBD2	TRBJ2-7	-	CASSLVAGGHEQYF	TGCGCCAGCAGCTTGGTAGCGGGGGGCCACGAGCAGTACTTC
TRBV12-5	TRBD1	TRBJ2-2	once	CASGPGQGDSGELFF	TGTGCTAGTGGTCCGGGACAGGGGGATTCCGGGGAGCTGTTTTTT
TRBV5-1	TRBD2	TRBJ2-1	-	CASSPLAAGDGEQFF	TGCGCCAGCAGCCCCCTCGCTGCGGGAGATGGTGAGCAGTTCTTC
TRBV6-1	TRBD1	TRBJ1-5	-	CASSPQGASNQPQHF	TGTGCCAGCAGTCCACAGGGGGCTAGCAATCAGCCCCAGCATTTT
TRBV6-6	-	TRBJ2-2	-	CASSYFNPSPLNTGELFF	TGTGCCAGCAGTTATTTCAATCCGAGTCCTTTGAACACCGGGGAGCTGTTTTTT
TRBV10-3	TRBD1	TRBJ2-7	-	CAIRTGVSSYEQYF	TGTGCCATCAGGACAGGGGTCAGCTCCTACGAGCAGTACTTC
TRBV11-3	-	TRBJ2-7	medium-sized	CASSLSGSSYEQYF	TGTGCCAGCAGCTTATCCGGAAGCTCCTACGAGCAGTACTTC
TRBV5-4	TRBD1	TRBJ2-6	few	CASSWTGGVVPGANVLTF	TGTGCCAGCAGCTGGACAGGTGGGGTGGTACCTGGGGCCAACGTCCTGACTTTC
TRBV12-3/TRBV12-4	TRBD1	TRBJ1-4	few	CASSLGRATGGEKLFF	TGTGCCAGCAGTTTAGGGAGGGCGACAGGGGGGGAAAAACTGTTTTTT
TRBV5-6	-	TRBJ1-6	few	CASTLAAVLWNSPLHF	TGTGCCAGCACCCTAGCGGCAGTTCTCTGGAATTCACCCCTCCACTTT
TRBV29-1	-	TRBJ1-2	medium-sized	CSVEGADAYYGYTF	TGCAGCGTTGAAGGGGCGGACGCTTACTATGGCTACACCTTC
TRBV5-6	-	TRBJ2-3	medium-sized	CAGAAGTTTGDTQYF	TGTGCCGGTGCGGCCGGGACAACGACGGGAGATACGCAGTATTTT
TRBV27	-	TRBJ1-6	-	CASSPSTYSPLHF	TGTGCCAGCAGTCCGTCGACCTATTCACCCCTCCACTTT
TRBV7-9	-	TRBJ1-1	-	CASSKSYSGGTAFF	TGTGCCAGCAGCAAAAGCTATTCGGGGGGAACAGCTTTCTTT
TRBV19	-	TRBJ2-2	medium-sized	CASSSLPNTGELFF	TGTGCCAGTTCGTCGCTTCCGAACACCGGGGAGCTGTTTTTT
TRBV6-1	-	TRBJ2-5	-	CASTPLTSGTGETQYF	TGTGCCAGCACTCCTCTAACAAGCGGAACCGGAGAGACCCAGTACTTC
TRBV7-6	-	TRBJ2-1	-	CASSLTGGFYNEQFF	TGTGCCAGCAGCCTAACCGGAGGGTTTTACAATGAGCAGTTCTTC
TRBV6-5	-	TRBJ1-2	few	CASSPTRDGYTF	TGTGCCAGCAGTCCTACTCGGGATGGCTACACCTTC
TRBV5-5	-	TRBJ2-5	-	CASSFTGKGETQYF	TGCGCCAGCAGCTTCACGGGAAAGGGGGAAACCCAGTACTTC
TRBV5-4	TRBD2	TRBJ2-7	few	CASSRASGRNSYEQYF	TGTGCCAGCAGCAGAGCCAGCGGGAGGAACTCCTACGAGCAGTACTTC
TRBV5-6	-	TRBJ2-1	-	CASSLTSNEQFF	TGTGCCAGCAGCCTGACTAGCAATGAGCAGTTCTTC
TRBV12-3/TRBV12-4	TRBD1	TRBJ2-7	-	CASSRPQGVSYEQYF	TGTGCCAGCAGCCGCCCGCAGGGGGTCTCCTACGAGCAGTACTTC
TRBV27	TRBD1	TRBJ2-1	-	CASSLWGDRAALQFF	TGTGCCAGCAGTTTATGGGGGGACAGGGCAGCTCTCCAGTTCTTC
TRBV19	TRBD2	TRBJ2-1	medium-sized	CASRPSGGSNEQFF	TGTGCCAGTAGACCTAGCGGGGGTTCCAATGAGCAGTTCTTC
TRBV6-4	TRBD2	TRBJ2-3	-	CASSDSSGGTDTQYF	TGTGCCAGCAGTGACTCTAGCGGGGGCACAGATACGCAGTATTTT
TRBV13	TRBD1	TRBJ1-1	-	CASSTRQGIAFF	TGTGCCAGCAGCACCAGACAGGGTATTGCTTTCTTT